This TCR beta chain appears in the sequencing data of a study of T cell responses to AZD1222 COVID-19 vaccine (dated by TCRdb to 2020 to 2022). The study in broad terms: A total of 233 trial participants underwent TCR sequencing, of whom 200 to 220 had received two doses of AZD1222 and some 25 had received two doses of the MenACWY control vaccine. Trial participants were enrolled into age subgroups of 18-55, 56-69 and 70-plus years, which contained around 150, 28 and 57 TCR-sequenced participants, respectively. General findings and caveats noted by the study authors: The 56-69-year group was small, and its depth increase did not reach significance, likely because of low power. Reportedly, almost half of the unique spike-specific TCRs recognized epitopes lying outside the regions that are mutated in the B.1.351 and B.1.1.7 variants. No day 14 peak-response samples were available, so repertoires were characterized only after the peak T cell response. Spike-specific TCR breadth and depth rose significantly after two AZD1222 doses compared with day 0 and with MenACWY recipients. Conclusions about previously exposed vaccinees are limited because only five to seven AZD1222 recipients were SARS-CoV-2 seropositive at baseline. CD4 TCRs associated with the vaccine covered the entire spike protein, and the dominant responses were in regions 160-218 and 743-854. Participants were mostly white British and included more females than males, and it was suggested by the authors that clonal diversity may have been underestimated.

CDR1 and CDR2 are drawn from the germline V gene: SGHTA, FQGNSA. The CDR3, cysteine through phenylalanine, is 13 amino acids long. The retained sequence is limited to the CDR3, 39 bases, with the frame set at the first base. V and J lose 5 bases and 6 bases, and a span of 13 bases separates them. This clone was picked up one time. Which antigen it targets is not known. Base quality data are lacking; no much larger clone is found one base away. The time point label on this specimen signifies: about 28 days (+/-7) after the second vaccine dose. AZD1222 recipients whose second dose came at about 4 weeks and those whose second dose came at about 12 weeks were combined into one group, since spike-specific TCR depth and breadth did not differ between the two schedules. Samples from vaccinated people were obtained from the UK trials COV001 and COV002, which included a single-blind randomized controlled phase 2/3 trial of AZD1222 (ChAdOx1 nCoV-19) in healthy adults. For TCRbeta chain sequencing, PBMC samples from trial participants were taken at day 0 and at day 28 after the second dose.

The CDR3 regions of human TCRbeta chains were analyzed by immunosequencing. In the original analysis: Repertoire TCRs were checked for matches against a reference library of SARS-CoV-2-specific TCRs that had been generated using the MIRA antigen-specificity platform. Breadth was defined as the fraction of unique TCRs that were SARS-CoV-2-associated. Depth was defined as the fraction of total T cells that were SARS-CoV-2-associated. Each spike-specific TCR was assigned to its reactive spike region and to a CD4 or CD8 class using the MIRA data. Log10-transformed breadth and depth values were compared by one-way ANOVA with Sidak's multiple comparisons tests. Imported from immuneACCESS, the table was reduced by TCRdb to in-frame sequences with V and J called. These copies leave out some clones; in studies compared against another copy, an unresolved V gene accounts for under half, and the cause of the remainder is not known. V and J calls and clone size are copied from that table; D and trimming were computed from the DNA. For this sample the table gives some 120,000 clones, of which approximately 85% were detected only once. The ten largest account for 5% to 7% of the sample.

Sample: peripheral blood, taken 28 days after the second AZD1222 dose. This receptor chain uses TRBV7-2 and TRBJ1-2; TRBD1 could be the D gene, as 5 bases match. The receptor's source is an adult who received the AZD1222 COVID-19 vaccine. Here is the DNA: TGTGCCAGCAGCCCCATGGTGGGGGATGGCTACACCTTC. Translation gives CASSPMVGDGYTF.